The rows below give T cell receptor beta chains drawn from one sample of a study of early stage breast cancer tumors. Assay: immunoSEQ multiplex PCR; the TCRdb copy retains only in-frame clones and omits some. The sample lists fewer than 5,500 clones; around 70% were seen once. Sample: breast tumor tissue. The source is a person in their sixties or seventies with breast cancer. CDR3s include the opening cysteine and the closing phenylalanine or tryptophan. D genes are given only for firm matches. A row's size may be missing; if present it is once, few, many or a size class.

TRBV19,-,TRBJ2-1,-,CASREIGQQNEQFF,TGTGCCAGCCGGGAAATCGGCCAGCAAAATGAGCAGTTCTTC
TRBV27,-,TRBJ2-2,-,CASRLGQAINTGELFF,TGTGCCAGCAGGTTGGGACAAGCGATAAACACCGGGGAGCTGTTTTTT
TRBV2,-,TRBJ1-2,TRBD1,CASSIDDRGWGSF,TGTGCCAGCAGCATAGACGACAGGGGTTGGGGGTCTTTC
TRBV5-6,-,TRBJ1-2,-,CASSLAGGEGYTF,TGTGCCAGCAGCTTGGCCGGTGGGGAAGGCTACACCTTC
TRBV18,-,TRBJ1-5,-,CASSPVQGAQPQHF,TGTGCCAGCTCACCGGTGCAGGGTGCTCAGCCCCAGCATTTT
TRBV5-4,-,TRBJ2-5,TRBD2,CASTPSGGQETQYF,TGTGCCAGCACCCCCTCCGGGGGGCAAGAGACCCAGTACTTC
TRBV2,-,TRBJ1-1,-,CASSLKKGVNTEAFF,TGTGCCAGCAGTCTAAAAAAAGGGGTGAACACTGAAGCTTTCTTT
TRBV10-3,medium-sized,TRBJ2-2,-,CAISDSGRDPTGELFF,TGTGCCATCAGTGACTCTGGTAGGGACCCCACCGGGGAGCTGTTTTTT
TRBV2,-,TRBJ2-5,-,CASSVIRETQYF,TGTGCCAGCAGTGTTATAAGAGAGACCCAGTACTTC
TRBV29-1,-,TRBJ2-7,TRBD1,CSVEAGTGSREQYF,TGCAGCGTTGAAGCCGGGACAGGGTCTCGCGAGCAGTACTTC
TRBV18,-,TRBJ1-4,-,CASSPTNTGREKLFF,TGTGCCAGCTCACCAACGAATACCGGGAGGGAAAAACTGTTTTTT
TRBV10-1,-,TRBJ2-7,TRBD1,CASTRWMTGDYEQYF,TGCGCCAGCACGAGATGGATGACAGGGGACTACGAGCAGTACTTC
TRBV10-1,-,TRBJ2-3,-,CASSDGRVGADTQYF,TGCGCCAGCAGTGACGGCAGGGTTGGGGCAGATACGCAGTATTTT
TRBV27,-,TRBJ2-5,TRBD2,CASSFLGTSAETQYF,TGTGCCAGCAGTTTTCTCGGGACTAGCGCAGAGACCCAGTACTTC
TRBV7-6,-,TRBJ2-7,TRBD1,CASSRQGAGEQYF,TGTGCCAGCAGCCGCCAGGGGGCAGGCGAGCAGTACTTC